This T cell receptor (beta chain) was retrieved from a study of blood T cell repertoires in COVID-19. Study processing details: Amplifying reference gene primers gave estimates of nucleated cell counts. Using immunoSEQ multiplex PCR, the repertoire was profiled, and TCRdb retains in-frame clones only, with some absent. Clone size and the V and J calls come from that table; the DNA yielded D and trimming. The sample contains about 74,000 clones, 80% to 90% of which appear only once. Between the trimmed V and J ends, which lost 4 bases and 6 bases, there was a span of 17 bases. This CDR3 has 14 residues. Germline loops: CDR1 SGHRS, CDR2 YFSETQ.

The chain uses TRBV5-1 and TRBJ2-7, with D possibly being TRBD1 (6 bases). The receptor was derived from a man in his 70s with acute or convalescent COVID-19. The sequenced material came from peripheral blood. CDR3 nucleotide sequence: TGCGCCAGCAGCCTGAACCCCCAGGGGTCCGAGCAGTACTTC. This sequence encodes CASSLNPQGSEQYF.